Sequencing of this T cell receptor beta chain was carried out in a study of blood T cell repertoires in COVID-19. Across the whole study: Material from acute and convalescent COVID-19 was sourced from the United States, Italy and Spain. T cells, B-cell-depleted T cells, or PBMCs provided the cDNA or gDNA that served as material.

CDR3 length: 14 residues. Trimming stripped 2 bases from V and 2 bases from J, with 6 bases between. CDR1 is MNHEY, CDR2 SVGAGI, per germline. In the authors' methods: Counts of nucleated cells, estimated from reference gene primer amplification, were obtained. Sequencing was performed with immunoSEQ multiplex PCR; in TCRdb, only in-frame clones are kept and a portion is missing. V and J calls and clone size are as listed in that table; D and trimming were resolved from the DNA. Of approximately 220,000 clones listed, roughly 84% are singletons. The chain combines TRBV6-5 with TRBJ2-2; D ambiguous. The TCR was taken from a woman in her twenties or thirties who had recovered from COVID-19. The specimen sequenced was peripheral blood. The CDR3 reads CASSYLRNTGELFF. CDR3 sequence (DNA): TGTGCCAGCAGTTACCTCCGTAACACCGGGGAGCTGTTTTTT.